The next 26 T cell receptor beta chains were all read from a single sample in a study of T-cell memory formation after mild COVID-19 (dated by TCRdb to about 2021). Receptors were amplified or captured by 5' RACE. TCRdb lists the instrument as Illumina NovaSeq 6000. The public reads were reanalyzed by TCRdb: fastp trimming at Q25, MiXCR alignment, in-frame beta chains only. Every distinct CDR3 protein forms one entry, paired with its most common genes and DNA. The sample includes about 270,000 distinct CDR3 sequences, with around 16% observed a single time. Of the sample, more than 20% is held by the ten largest clones. The sample was PBMCs or a T cell subset sorted from them (not recorded which). The source is a man between 18 and 29 years old who had mild COVID-19 (a few samples of this study predate the infection). The sample titles of this study are shuffled in the database, so cell type and time point are left out; the donor was told from shared clones.

The rearrangement joins TRBV7-2 to TRBJ2-1; possible D gene TRBD2, 5 bases. This CDR3 is built from 15 residues. The V gene's germline CDR1 is SGHTA and CDR2 FQGNSA. The V end was cut by 3 bases, the J end by 0 bases, with 9 bases between. CDR3 in amino acids: CASSFSGSSYNEQFF. The CDR3 DNA reads TGTGCCAGCAGCTTTTCGGGGAGCTCCTACAATGAGCAGTTCTTC.

In its sample, this clonotype was seen a few times. Compared with germline, one end of the junction differs, possibly owing to a read error. J is TRBJ1-3 and V is TRBV9; D is possibly TRBD1 (5 bases). Germline assignment: CDR1 SGDLS and CDR2 YYNGEE. The CDR3 contains 16 residues. The DNA of the CDR3 is TGTGCCAGCAGCCCATTCGAGGGGAGCTCTGGAAACACCATATTTTTT. This codes for CASSPFEGSSGNTIFF.

This clonotype was counted a few times. The chain combines TRBV20-1 with TRBJ2-5, with 10 nucleotides matching TRBD2. V shed 5 bases, J shed 5 bases, and the junction held 8 bases outside the gene matches. The CDR3 runs to 14 residues. Germline V gives CDR1 DFQATT, CDR2 SNEGSKA (reference sequence). The CDR3 DNA reads as TGCAGTGCTTCCCGGACTAGCGGAATGGAGACCCAGTACTTC. Encoded protein: CSASRTSGMETQYF.

This clonotype was observed a few times. The chain links TRBV12-3 or TRBV12-4 to TRBJ1-4, with D unresolved. Trimming shortened V by 4 bases and J by 5 bases, and 8 bases separated the two germline ends. The CDR3 runs 13 residues. CDR3 sequence (DNA): TGTGCCAGCAGTTATGCGGGAAATGAAAAACTGTTTTTT. It translates to CASSYAGNEKLFF.

The V call is TRBV19, the J call TRBJ2-1, with D possibly called TRBD1 or TRBD2 (5 bases each). Germline CDR1 is LNHDA and CDR2 is SQIVND (reference sequence). The CDR3 covers 13 residues. The V end was cut by 5 bases, the J end by 4 bases, with 9 bases between. CDR3 protein: CASSRDLYNEQFF. The CDR3 DNA reads as TGTGCCAGTAGTCGGGACCTTTACAATGAGCAGTTCTTC.

In this sample, this clonotype turned up many times. V gene TRBV5-1 combines with J gene TRBJ2-7; 9 nucleotides agree with TRBD2. J lost 5 bases, V lost 5 bases, and 8 bases had no gene match. CDR3 length: 14 residues. The germline CDR1 and CDR2 sequences are SGHRS and YFSETQ. DNA of the CDR3: TGCGCCAGCAGGCAGCGGGGGGTAAACAACGAGCAGTACGTC. Its protein product is CASRQRGVNNEQYV.

The J gene is TRBJ2-5, the V gene TRBV4-2; D might be TRBD1 (6 bases). V lost 0 bases and J 3 bases, leaving 17 bases between the germline ends. Germline V gene lookup returns CDR1 LGHNA and CDR2 YNFKEQ. CDR3 size: 17 residues. CDR3 sequence reads: CASSQDAFRDNEETQYF. CDR3 sequence (DNA): TGTGCCAGCAGCCAAGACGCTTTCCGGGACAATGAAGAGACCCAGTACTTC.

This clonotype was recorded a few times. The rearrangement links TRBV18 to TRBJ2-7, with D possibly being TRBD2 (5 bases). The CDR3 totals 13 residues. Germline lookup yields CDR1 KGHSH and CDR2 LQKENI. V was cut by 2 bases and J by 3 bases, with 8 bases left in between. DNA for the CDR3: TGTGCCAGCTCACCAGGACGGGACTACGAGCAGTACTTC. It is translated as CASSPGRDYEQYF. Drawing the rest from reference TRBV18 and TRBJ2-7, the complete variable domain is NAGVMQNPRHLVRRRGQEARLRCSPMKGHSHVYWYRQLPEEGLKFMVYLQKENIIDESGMPKERFSAEFPKEGPSILRIQQVVRGDSAAYFCASSPGRDYEQYFGPGTRLTVT.

The table lists this clonotype with a few counts. The chain carries TRBV6-5 and TRBJ1-2; 8 bases match TRBD1. Germline V CDR1 and CDR2: MNHEY, SVGAGI. CDR3 length: 16 residues. V was clipped by 2 bases and J by 0 bases; unmatched bases: 5. This chain's CDR3 is CASSYGRRGPNYGYTF. The CDR3 nucleotides are TGTGCCAGCAGTTACGGTCGCAGGGGGCCTAACTATGGCTACACCTTC.

This clonotype was counted many times. The V gene is TRBV18, the J gene TRBJ1-2; unclear D gene. V was clipped by 3 bases and J by 3 bases, with 8 bases between them. The CDR3 consists of 13 residues. Germline V gene data show CDR1 as KGHSH and CDR2 as LQKENI. CDR3 DNA: TGTGCCAGCTCACCGACTCTACACTATGGCTACACCTTC. This codes for CASSPTLHYGYTF. Variable domain in full (rest from reference TRBV18 and TRBJ1-2): NAGVMQNPRHLVRRRGQEARLRCSPMKGHSHVYWYRQLPEEGLKFMVYLQKENIIDESGMPKERFSAEFPKEGPSILRIQQVVRGDSAAYFCASSPTLHYGYTFGSGTRLTVV.

This clonotype was detected ten times or more. V and J are TRBV10-1 and TRBJ1-1; D is undetermined. Germline CDR1 reads WNHNN; CDR2 reads SYGVQD (reference sequence). V lost 0 bases and J 6 bases, leaving 11 bases between the germline ends. CDR3 length: 14 amino acids. CDR3 sequence: CASSESMAEAEAFF. The CDR3 bases are TGCGCCAGCAGTGAGTCGATGGCCGAGGCTGAAGCTTTCTTT.

The J gene is TRBJ1-5, the V gene TRBV6-2 or TRBV6-3, with 7 positions matching TRBD1. CDR1 is MNHEY and CDR2 is SVGEGT in the germline V gene. J lost 11 bases, V lost 6 bases, and 22 bases had no gene match. The CDR3 runs to 17 residues. The CDR3 DNA reads as TGTGCCAGCAGATCTTCCAGGGACAGAGGAGGGTCTGGGACCCAGCATTTT. It specifies CASRSSRDRGGSGTQHF.

The chain is built from TRBV4-3 and TRBJ1-6; D is unresolved. In germline, CDR1 is LGHNA, CDR2 YSLEER. The CDR3 is 14 residues long. Trimming left V 3 bases short and J 6 bases short, with 9 bases between. The CDR3 DNA sequence: TGCGCCAGCAGCCAGCCCGACCGTAATTCACCCCTCCACTTT. As protein: CASSQPDRNSPLHF.

There are a few counts of this clonotype. The chain recombines TRBV10-3 with TRBJ2-5; 9 nucleotides align to TRBD1. Losses at the gene ends were 9 bases for V and 7 bases for J; bases not matched to a gene: 9. There are 13 residues in the CDR3. CDR1 and CDR2 (germline): ENHRY, SYGVKD. The CDR3 coding sequence is TGTGCCATACGGGACAGGGAGTTCGGGACCCAGTACTTC. It yields the protein CAIRDREFGTQYF.

A few counts support this clonotype. The chain employs TRBV7-2 and TRBJ2-2; D possibly matches TRBD1 or TRBD2 (5 bases each). The germline CDR1 and CDR2 sequences are SGHTA and FQGNSA. Trimming stripped 7 bases from V and 3 bases from J, with 15 bases between. This CDR3 contains 15 residues. The CDR3 DNA is TGTGCCAGCAACCTAAGGGGACCCGACACCGGGGAGCTGTTTTTT. This codes for CASNLRGPDTGELFF.

The rearrangement uses TRBV28 and TRBJ2-1; D may be TRBD2 (6 bases). Germline V gene sequence: CDR1 MDHEN, CDR2 SYDVKM. V was trimmed by 5 bases and J by 7 bases, leaving 15 bases between them. The CDR3 is 14 amino acids. This CDR3 is CASSRWRGANEQFF. For the CDR3, the DNA is TGTGCCAGCAGTCGGTGGCGGGGTGCGAATGAGCAGTTCTTC.

This clonotype was detected a few times. The chain employs TRBV20-1 and TRBJ2-2; no definite D call. Deletions cut 3 bases from V and 2 bases from J, with 7 bases between. CDR1 and CDR2 from the germline V gene are DFQATT and SNEGSKA (reference sequence). This CDR3 has 13 residues. The CDR3 here is CSARDANTGELFF. CDR3 sequence (DNA): TGCAGTGCTAGGGACGCCAACACCGGGGAGCTGTTTTTT.

The chain carries TRBV18 and TRBJ2-5; D ambiguous. V was shortened by 2 bases and J by 1 base, with 5 bases between the two germline ends. CDR1 and CDR2 from the germline V gene are KGHSH and LQKENI. This CDR3 comprises 13 residues. The CDR3 region is CASSPGVQETQYF. The CDR3 DNA reads as TGTGCCAGCTCACCAGGGGTCCAAGAGACCCAGTACTTC.

The V and J genes are TRBV9 and TRBJ2-7; 7 nucleotides match TRBD1. Per germline, CDR1 SGDLS and CDR2 YYNGEE. There are 14 residues in the CDR3. V was clipped by 2 bases and J by 2 bases; unmatched bases: 4. CDR3 sequence (DNA): TGTGCCAGCAGCGTTGGGGACAGCACCTACGAGCAGTACTTC. This gives the protein CASSVGDSTYEQYF.

This clonotype was found a few times. CDR3 nucleotide sequence: TGTGCCAGCAGGGGGCAAAGTAGAAACGAGCAGTACGTC. This translates into CASRGQSRNEQYV. The chain joins TRBV2 to TRBJ2-7; TRBD1 is a possible D gene (5 bases). The V end was cut by 6 bases, the J end by 5 bases, with 14 bases between. Germline CDR1 is SNHLY and CDR2 is FYNNEI. The CDR3 extends over 13 amino acids.

This clonotype was observed a few times. The J gene is TRBJ1-6, the V gene TRBV7-2; 7 nucleotides match TRBD1. This CDR3 has 14 amino acids. Germline values: CDR1 SGHTA, CDR2 FQGNSA. J gave up 14 bases and V 4 bases, and 11 bases lay outside the gene matches. In DNA form, the CDR3 reads TGTGCCAGCAGCTATTCAGGGGGAAGAGGGACCCTCCACTTT. This translates into CASSYSGGRGTLHF.

To note about this clonotype: One end of the junction varies from germline; a read error may be responsible. V gene TRBV9 combines with J gene TRBJ1-4; weak D call: TRBD1 (6 bases). The germline gives CDR1 SGDLS, CDR2 YYNGEE. The CDR3 contains 14 residues. In DNA, the CDR3 is TGTGCCAACAGCGTAGGGGGGGAGGATGAAAAACTGTTTTTT. This sequence encodes CANSVGGEDEKLFF.

Only a few counts were recorded for this clonotype. CDR3 DNA sequence: TGCGCCAGCAGGCCCCCCTGGGGAGAGAACACTGAAGCTTTCTTT. Amino acid sequence: CASRPPWGENTEAFF. The chain has TRBV5-1 and TRBJ1-1; D is unresolved. The ends were cut back, 5 bases at V and 1 base at J, with 15 bases in the middle. The CDR3 is 15 residues long. Germline V gene lookup returns CDR1 SGHRS and CDR2 YFSETQ.

This clonotype was found many times. The chain is built from TRBV7-3 and TRBJ2-1, with D uncertain. V shed 6 bases and J shed 10 bases, with 16 bases lying between them. The CDR3 consists of 13 residues. Germline V gene data show CDR1 as SGHTA and CDR2 as FQGTGA. In nucleotides, the CDR3 is TGTGCCAGCAGTCTTATTGGCCTGGGGGAGCAGTTCTTC. It encodes CASSLIGLGEQFF.

In this sample, this clonotype turned up many times. The chain combines TRBV24-1 with TRBJ2-3; unclear D gene. V gave up 0 bases and J gave up 6 bases, with 6 bases separating them. CDR3 size: 13 residues. Germline-derived CDR1 and CDR2 are KGHDR and SFDVKD. This chain's CDR3 is CATSDLLKDTQYF. Written as DNA, the CDR3 is TGTGCCACCAGTGATTTGCTAAAGGATACGCAGTATTTT.

This clonotype was observed once. The chain combines TRBV24-1 with TRBJ2-1; no clear D gene. Germline assignment: CDR1 KGHDR and CDR2 SFDVKD. Trimming left V 1 base short and J 7 bases short, with 7 bases between. This CDR3 has 13 amino acids. The CDR3 reads CATSDFVVNEQFF. Written as DNA, the CDR3 is TGTGCCACCAGTGATTTCGTCGTTAATGAGCAGTTCTTC.